The TCR beta chain described here comes from a study of cytomegalovirus exposure and HLA in healthy donors. Findings and limits, study-wide: Earlier analysis yielded a pattern in which most TCR beta V segments were productive about 90% or about 30% of the time. The authors considered a cluster of highly shared sequence variants likely to be a sequencing artifact. A missense DCLRE1C variant was associated with V- and J-gene trimming of TCR beta chains in a later analysis, and an independent cohort replicated the association.

This clone has a single count. Its antigen is unknown. CDR3 length equals 15 residues. The ends lost 6 bases at V and 2 bases at J; junction bases unmatched: 6. The V gene's germline CDR1 is MNHEY and CDR2 SVGAGI. Both 60 Vbeta primers and 13 Jbeta primers went into the PCR. The repertoire was sequenced with immunoSEQ multiplex PCR; TCRdb's copy has only in-frame clones and lacks some. The profile shows approximately 150,000 clones, 55% to 70% of them singletons. The sample consisted of PBMCs. This TCR was recovered from a woman aged 25 to 39 in good health and CMV-seropositive. The rearrangement uses TRBV6-5 and TRBJ2-1, with 8 nucleotides matching TRBD2. The CDR3 DNA reads TGTGCCAGCAGACTACGGACTAGCCCCTACAATGAGCAGTTCTTC. It encodes CASRLRTSPYNEQFF.